The TCR beta chain under discussion was sequenced for a study of regulatory T cells in long-lasting Graves disease. As for time point: newly diagnosed GD, antithyroid drugs for less than 3 months. With RNA extracted from PBMCs as input, the TCR library was made. This clonotype has only a few counts. A junction end diverges from the germline sequence, so it may reflect a read error. The germline V gene has CDR1 SGHAT and CDR2 FQNNGV. The CDR3 is made up of 16 amino acids. Arm-PCR of CDR3 regions and iRepertoire HTBI primers were the basis on which TCR beta libraries were built. Each CDR3 protein is one row after TCRdb ran MiXCR on the multiplex PCR reads. The sample includes about half a million distinct CDR3 sequences, more than 10% of them seen just once. These sequences were also reported in another study, on T cells in Graves' hyperthyroidism and ophthalmopathy. That work contributes: Ophthalmopathy was separated from stable hyperthyroidism by a 13 V-J model.

The sample in question was peripheral blood mononuclear cells (PBMCs), obtained at new diagnosis, from a patient treated with antithyroid drugs. The chain couples TRBV11-2 to TRBJ2-4; TRBD2 aligns across 15 bases. The receptor was derived from a young woman with Graves disease. The CDR3 nucleotides are TGTGCCGGCAGCCCGGGGACTAGCGGGAGGTTAGACATTCAGTACTTC. Translating it yields CAGSPGTSGRLDIQYF.